This passage covers 11 T cell receptor beta chains from one sample sequenced in a study of preoperative IRX-2 immunotherapy in early breast cancer. The repertoire was sequenced with immunoSEQ multiplex PCR; TCRdb's copy has only in-frame clones and lacks some. The repertoire holds about 3,600 clones, with over 80% as singletons. The treatment here: preoperative locoregional IRX-2 cytokine immunotherapy. Sequencing was performed on tumor tissue, taken before IRX-2 immunotherapy. These receptor sequences come from a human donor with breast cancer.

This clone showed up just once. The chain links TRBV6-8 to TRBJ1-1; D not resolved. CDR3 length: 12 amino acids. The germline V and J ends were trimmed by 0 bases and 4 bases, with 3 bases remaining between them. Germline lookup yields CDR1 MNHGY and CDR2 SAAAGT. The CDR3 loop reads CASSYSTTEAFF. CDR3 coding DNA: TGTGCCAGCAGTTACTCGACCACTGAAGCTTTCTTT.

V gene TRBV6-8 combines with J gene TRBJ1-2; D is uncertain. The germline V and J ends were trimmed by 6 bases and 8 bases, with 22 bases remaining between them. The CDR3 length is 15 residues. Germline V gene lookup returns CDR1 MNHGY and CDR2 SAAAGT. CDR3 amino acids: CASRPSDAAEGGYTF. The CDR3 nucleotides are TGTGCCAGCAGACCTTCGGACGCGGCGGAGGGAGGCTACACCTTC.

This clone came up a few times. The genes are TRBV11-3 and TRBJ2-3; 10 bases are shared with TRBD2. CDR1 and CDR2 (germline): SGHNT, YENEEA. The CDR3 covers 16 residues. The ends lost 5 bases at V and 2 bases at J; junction bases unmatched: 7. CDR3 loop: CASSPRTSGITDTQYF. The DNA of the CDR3 is TGTGCCAGCAGCCCACGGACTAGCGGTATCACAGATACGCAGTATTTT.

The chain combines TRBV11-3 with TRBJ1-3; D might be TRBD1 (5 bases). Trimming took off 0 bases at V and 7 bases at J, with 10 bases between the two ends. The length of the CDR3 is 14 residues. Germline assignment: CDR1 SGHNT and CDR2 YENEEA. The CDR3 nucleotides read TGTGCCAGCAGCTTAGAGGACACCCGGAACACCATATATTTT. Translating it yields CASSLEDTRNTIYF.

The rearrangement uses TRBV11-3 and TRBJ2-5, with D unclear. V was clipped by 3 bases and J by 1 base, with 12 bases between them. The germline CDR1 and CDR2 sequences are SGHNT and YENEEA. This CDR3 contains 15 residues. CDR3 DNA: TGTGCCAGCAGCTTGGCCGGAAGGACCCAAGAGACCCAGTACTTC. Translation: CASSLAGRTQETQYF.

The J gene is TRBJ1-5, the V gene TRBV11-3, with TRBD1 identical over 8 bases. J was trimmed by 7 bases and V by 3 bases; bases with no gene match: 14. CDR3 length: 17 residues. Per the germline V gene, CDR1 is SGHNT and CDR2 is YENEEA. The CDR3 DNA is TGTGCCAGCAGCTTGGGAGGGACAGGACCTTTGGGACAGCCCCAGCATTTT. Translated, it gives CASSLGGTGPLGQPQHF.

The CDR3 spells CASSFSGASGRNIDTQYF. The CDR3 DNA sequence: TGCGCCAGCAGCTTCTCCGGGGCCAGCGGGAGGAACATAGATACGCAGTATTTT. The chain carries TRBV5-1 and TRBJ2-3, with TRBD2 matching 9 bases. This CDR3 has 18 residues. V lost 2 bases to trimming and J lost 5 bases; unmatched junction nucleotides: 15. Germline values: CDR1 SGHRS, CDR2 YFSETQ.

J is TRBJ2-3 and V is TRBV10-3; 7 bases agree with TRBD2. V lost 0 bases, J lost 6 bases, and 6 bases stayed unmatched. This CDR3 has 15 residues. Germline V gives CDR1 ENHRY, CDR2 SYGVKD. The CDR3 here is CAISESGGRQDTQYF. The CDR3 DNA reads TGTGCCATCAGTGAGTCCGGCGGGAGACAGGATACGCAGTATTTT.

The table lists this clone with a count of one. CDR3 DNA: TGTGCCAGCAGTTTAACAGGGGCGGGGGCCAATGAGCAGTTCTTC. Its protein is CASSLTGAGANEQFF. This chain connects TRBV25-1 to TRBJ2-1, with D perhaps given as TRBD1 or TRBD2 (7 bases each). Trimming took 5 bases from V and 6 from J, leaving 17 bases between them. This CDR3 is built from 15 residues. Germline V gives CDR1 MGHDK, CDR2 SYGVNS.

This clone was found once. The chain joins TRBV6-8 to TRBJ1-1; a possible D gene is TRBD1 (6 bases). Per germline, CDR1 MNHGY and CDR2 SAAAGT. V was cut by 3 bases and J by 1 base, with 21 bases left in between. The CDR3 contains 18 residues. The CDR3 sequence: CASSYFGQLRVPNTEAFF. In DNA form, the CDR3 reads TGTGCCAGCAGTTATTTTGGACAGCTTCGCGTTCCGAACACTGAAGCTTTCTTT.

Only a few counts were recorded for this clone. The chain joins TRBV12-5 to TRBJ1-1; D uncertain. This CDR3 spans 13 amino acids. Germline lookup yields CDR1 LGHNT and CDR2 FRNRAP. V lost 5 bases and J lost 3, with 10 bases in between. Written as DNA, the CDR3 is TGTGCTAGTGGTCCACCCTCGGACACTGAAGCTTTCTTT. Protein sequence: CASGPPSDTEAFF.